This record covers a single T cell receptor beta chain. This clonotype occurred a few times. Its antigen is unknown. No much larger clonotype is one base removed from it; base qualities were not supplied. The data belong to a study of T cells in Graves' hyperthyroidism and ophthalmopathy (dated by TCRdb to about 2019). Regarding the complete study: To identify TCR V-J signatures that set the groups apart, the researchers used a discovery cohort of 100 patients, made up of 40 to 45 with Graves' ophthalmopathy and about 60 with stable Graves' hyperthyroidism. Following sampling, methimazole starting at 30 mg daily was given to hyperthyroidism patients, and high-dose intravenous methylprednisolone was given to ophthalmopathy patients. An independent validation cohort of under 20 hyperthyroidism patients and 17 patients who later progressed to ophthalmopathy tested prospective prediction of ophthalmopathy. Thyroid tissue and blood T-cell repertoires from about six Graves' hyperthyroidism patients were also compared in the study. According to the paper, TCR Vbeta CDR3 sequencing was carried out on 120 to 150 peripheral blood samples, which came from around 43 ophthalmopathy, 75 to 80 hyperthyroidism and about 17 progressor patients. For training and testing, the 80 to 100 patients in the discovery cohort were randomly divided in a 7:3 ratio.

The TCR beta CDR3 regions were amplified from the RNA transcripts. The first round of RT-PCR for the TCR CDR3 was performed with the HTBI primer set and the Qiagen OneStep RT-PCR kit. Libraries were constructed in a second round of multiplex PCR, after which size selection and purification were carried out. Paired-end sequencing of the libraries was performed with 100 bp reads on an Illumina HiSeq2000. For the original study's pipeline: SOAPnuke was used to process the raw data, with reads discarded if the reads contained adapters or uncalled bases, had a mean Phred below 15, or lacked an exact constant-primer or identifier match. High-quality paired reads were merged using COPE v1.2.5, and each unique nucleotide sequence was defined as a clonotype. Clonotypes were aligned to IMGT TRBV, TRBD and TRBJ reference segments using MiTCR v1.1. The analysis included only V-J combinations with a frequency above 0.0001, which together covered around 99% of the repertoires. The TCS score was defined as F50 (clonal expansion) divided by E x V (chaos), with BLOSUM62-based TCRdist calculated between CDR3 peptides within each V-J. Welch's t-statistics and random forest reduced around 520 V-J features to fewer than 15, which were used in a naive Bayes classifier (R e1071). The similarity between thyroid and blood repertoires was quantified using the Morisita-Horn index. TCRdb applied fastp at Q25 and MiXCR to the public reads, then kept only in-frame beta chains. Each CDR3 protein appears once, grouped with its most common genes and DNA. The V and J calls reflect TCRdb's pipeline rather than the authors' work. This sample gives roughly 570,000 distinct CDR3 sequences in total; 35% to 55% of them show up just once. In total, the top ten clones hold under 20% of the sample.

Broader findings and caveats from the paper: A 13 V-J signature model separated ophthalmopathy from stable hyperthyroidism, with approximately 87% sensitivity and roughly 84% specificity in cross-validation and 80%/75% in testing. Most expanded thyroid clonotypes (frequency above 0.001) were also detected in blood, a finding suggesting that blood repertoires may reflect thyroid immune responses. Sample size was not statistically predetermined, and investigators were not blinded to group allocation. In validation, the model predicted progression to ophthalmopathy a median of approximately 6.6 months before onset, with over 55% sensitivity and more than 72% specificity.

The study excluded patients with uncontrolled infections, other autoimmune diseases, pregnancy or lactation. Diagnoses were based on clinical symptoms, serum thyroxine and TRAb, thyroid ultrasound and orbital computed tomography. Trizol reagent was used to extract total RNA, and RNA quality was then checked on an Agilent 2100 Bioanalyzer. Its CDR3 holds 13 amino acids, cysteine through phenylalanine. Only the CDR3 portion is preserved as DNA: 39 bases, with reading frame beginning at the first base. Taken from the germline V gene, the CDR1 and CDR2 loops are KGHDR and SFDVKD. V loses 2 bases, J loses 2 bases, and the germline ends lie 5 bases apart.

The V and J genes are TRBV24-1 and TRBJ2-5; no D gene can be assigned with confidence. The sequencing input was peripheral blood or thyroid tissue (not recorded which). The sequence derives from an adult woman with Graves' disease, either hyperthyroidism or ophthalmopathy (not recorded which). The nucleotide sequence is TGTGCCACCAGTGATTACCCACAAGAGACCCAGTACTTC. Protein translation: CATSDYPQETQYF.